These T cell receptor beta chains were read from a single sample in a study of T-cell reconstitution after alpha-beta-depleted transplantation in children. TCRdb reanalysed the PCR reads using MiXCR and keeps one entry per CDR3 protein. Of 200,000 to 250,000 distinct CDR3 sequences listed, 8.2% are singletons. Material: PBMCs, mostly from graft donor cells, obtained 180 days after TCRalphabeta/CD19-depleted stem cell transplant. The receptors here all came from a male patient between 5 and 17 years old who had a stem cell transplant for acute lymphoblastic leukemia, so the T cells may come from the graft donor. The CDR3 runs from the conserved cysteine through the conserved F or W. A D gene is named only where the DNA matches it firmly. Clone size appears in some rows only: once, few, many, or a class for an expanded clone.

TRBV5-6	TRBD1	many	TRBJ2-7	TGTGCCAGCAGCGACGGGACAGGGGTTAGAGAGCAGTACTTC	CASSDGTGVREQYF
TRBV6-4	NA	many	TRBJ2-2	TGTGCCAGCAGCCCACAAGGGCAGGGCGTCACCGGGGAGCTGTTTTTT	CASSPQGQGVTGELFF
TRBV19	NA	many	TRBJ2-2	TGTGCCAGTAGTATCCCCTGGCGGGAACGGGACACCGGGGAGCTGTTTTTT	CASSIPWRERDTGELFF
TRBV7-3	NA	many	TRBJ2-1	TGTGCCAGCAGAGGGGGGGTTAACAATGAGCAGTTCTTC	CASRGGVNNEQFF
TRBV4-1	TRBD1	many	TRBJ2-1	TGCGCCAGCAGCCAAGTAGGGACAGGGGTCAATGAGCAGTTCTTC	CASSQVGTGVNEQFF
TRBV6-5	NA	many	TRBJ1-5	TGTGCCAGCAGTCGCCAGGCTTATAGCAATCAGCCCCAGCATTTT	CASSRQAYSNQPQHF
TRBV20-1	TRBD1	many	TRBJ1-3	TGCAGTGCGTGGACAGGGATGGGCTCTGGAAACACCATATATTTT	CSAWTGMGSGNTIYF
TRBV7-6	NA	many	TRBJ1-4	TGTGCCAGCAGCTTTAAGCCCTCTAATGAAAAACTGTTTTTT	CASSFKPSNEKLFF
TRBV5-1	NA	many	TRBJ2-5	TGCGCCAGCAGCTTGGCCGGAGAGGTGGAAGAGACCCAGTACTTC	CASSLAGEVEETQYF
TRBV28	NA	many	TRBJ2-3	TGTGCCAGCAGTTCGTCCGAGTGGGGCACAGATACGCAGTATTTT	CASSSSEWGTDTQYF
TRBV7-7	NA	many	TRBJ2-2	TGTGCTAGCAGTTCCGGGCTCCACACCGGGGAGCTGTTTTTT	CASSSGLHTGELFF
TRBV20-1	TRBD1	many	TRBJ1-5	TGCAGTGCTGGACAGGAGGGTCAGCCCCAGCATTTT	CSAGQEGQPQHF
TRBV12-3/TRBV12-4	NA	many	TRBJ2-3	TGTGCCAGCAGGGACCAGGGATCAGATACGCAGTATTTT	CASRDQGSDTQYF
TRBV15	TRBD1	many	TRBJ1-2	TGTGCCACCAGCAGAGATGCTGGGGGACAGGGGGCGACGGGTAGAGGCTACACCTTC	CATSRDAGGQGATGRGYTF
TRBV12-3/TRBV12-4	NA	many	TRBJ1-2	TGTGCCAGCAGCGACCTAAGTCTTAATCTCTATGGCTACACCTTC	CASSDLSLNLYGYTF
TRBV28	TRBD2	many	TRBJ2-7	TGTGCCAGCAGTCTCTTCCGGACTAGCGGGAGATACGAGCAGTACTTC	CASSLFRTSGRYEQYF
TRBV20-1	TRBD2	many	TRBJ2-1	TGCAGTCTCTTCCCTAGCGGGGGGGCATATGAGCAGTTCTTC	CSLFPSGGAYEQFF
TRBV10-3	TRBD1	many	TRBJ1-4	TGTGCCATCAGGACCGGGACAGGGGGCGCGAGTGAAAAACTGTTTTTT	CAIRTGTGGASEKLFF
TRBV20-1	NA	many	TRBJ2-5	TGCAGTGCTAGAGAAATCCTGTGGGGGCTTGAGACCCAGTACTTC	CSAREILWGLETQYF
TRBV20-1	NA	many	TRBJ1-2	TGCAGTGCCCTACAGGTTCCCTATGGCTACACCTTC	CSALQVPYGYTF
TRBV5-1	NA	many	TRBJ2-3	TGCGCCAGCAGTTTTAGAGGGTCCTTCGATACGCAGTATTTT	CASSFRGSFDTQYF
TRBV4-3	NA	many	TRBJ2-3	TGCGCCAGCAGCCTTTCAGGGGAGGATACGCAGTATTTT	CASSLSGEDTQYF
TRBV7-6	NA	NA	TRBJ2-1	TGTGCCAGCAGCTTTCCCCTAAGGCCGCGGACTTCCTACAATGAGCAGTTCTTC	CASSFPLRPRTSYNEQFF
TRBV7-6	NA	NA	TRBJ2-6	TGTGCCAGCAGCTTACTGGGGGGAGCTGGGGCCAACGTCCTGACTTTC	CASSLLGGAGANVLTF
TRBV20-1	NA	many	TRBJ2-5	TGCAGTGCTAGATTCCGGGGTGAAGAGACCCAGTACTTC	CSARFRGEETQYF